A selection of T cell receptor beta chains follows, all from one sample in a study of T cell clonotyping in hematopoietic cell transplantation. Measured with immunoSEQ multiplex PCR; TCRdb has only the in-frame clones, and not every one. The sample carries 37,000 or so clones, 88% recorded once. The sample consisted of peripheral blood mononuclear cells. These receptors were obtained from a woman in her forties in good health. Some clones in this sample may be carry-over from other donors' samples. CDR3s include the opening cysteine and the closing phenylalanine or tryptophan. A D gene is named only where the DNA matches it firmly. Some rows mark clone size as missing; the rest say once, few, many or name a class of expanded clone.

cdr3_nt cdr3_aa v_call clone_size d_call j_call
TGTGCCAGCAGCCAGTCGGGGTACACAGATACGCAGTATTTT CASSQSGYTDTQYF TRBV4-2 NA NA TRBJ2-3
TGTGCCTGGAGTAGAACGGGAGCCTCAGAGACCCAGTACTTC CAWSRTGASETQYF TRBV30 NA NA TRBJ2-5
TGTGCCAGCAGCGGGACAGGGGACCACGAGCAGTACTTC CASSGTGDHEQYF TRBV6-5 NA TRBD1 TRBJ2-7
TGCGCCAGCAGCCCGGGGGAGCTCACAGATACGCAGTATTTT CASSPGELTDTQYF TRBV5-1 NA NA TRBJ2-3
TGCGCCAGCAGCCAAGATGGACGGGGAACCGGGGAGCTGTTTTTT CASSQDGRGTGELFF TRBV4-3 NA NA TRBJ2-2
TGTGCCAGCGCCCCACTAAACCCAGATACGCAGTATTTT CASAPLNPDTQYF TRBV27 NA NA TRBJ2-3
TGCAGCTATGGGACAGACGGGCGGGAGCAGTACTTC CSYGTDGREQYF TRBV29-1 NA TRBD1 TRBJ2-7
TGTGCCTGGAGTGTCTGGGGATCGGAAGCTTTCTTT CAWSVWGSEAFF TRBV30 NA NA TRBJ1-1
TGTGCCAGCAGCTTGGTAGCGGGGGTTTGGGGAGATACGCAGTATTTT CASSLVAGVWGDTQYF TRBV5-6 NA TRBD2 TRBJ2-3
TGTGCCAGCAGCTTAGGAGGTTCTGGCAATCAGCCCCAGCATTTT CASSLGGSGNQPQHF TRBV7-2 NA NA TRBJ1-5
TGTGCCAGCAGCCTACCCGGGGACAGGCGGGAAAAACTGTTTTTT CASSLPGDRREKLFF TRBV28 NA TRBD1 TRBJ1-4
TGCAGCGCGGACCCTCAGGGGGCTCATGGCTACACCTTC CSADPQGAHGYTF TRBV29-1 NA TRBD1 TRBJ1-2
TGTGCCAGCAGCTTAAAGGGTAGCGGAGTTTCCTACGAGCAGTACTTC CASSLKGSGVSYEQYF TRBV13 NA NA TRBJ2-7
TGTGCCAGCAGTGTCCGGGACCGAAATCAGCCCCAGCATTTT CASSVRDRNQPQHF TRBV6-5 NA NA TRBJ1-5
TGTGCCAGTACTGTCCGGCGGGTCGCTTATGGCTACACCTTC CASTVRRVAYGYTF TRBV19 NA NA TRBJ1-2
TGTGCCAGCAGTCCTCGAGGGGAACAGGGCAGCCGGAAGAACACTGAAGCTTTCTTT CASSPRGEQGSRKNTEAFF TRBV28 NA NA TRBJ1-1
TGTGCCATCGGGAACGGGATGGTGAACAATGAGCAGTTCTTC CAIGNGMVNNEQFF TRBV10-3 NA NA TRBJ2-1
TGCAGCCTAACCCAGGGCGGCTCCTACAATGAGCAGTTCTTC CSLTQGGSYNEQFF TRBV29-1 NA NA TRBJ2-1
TGTGCCAGCCAGCCGGGACCCGCCTCCTACGAGCAGTACTTC CASQPGPASYEQYF TRBV19 NA NA TRBJ2-7
TGTGCCAGTAGTATAGATCTGAGGCCCCAGCATTTT CASSIDLRPQHF TRBV19 NA NA TRBJ1-5
TGTGCCAGCAGTGAGGTCAGTAACTATGGCTACACCTTC CASSEVSNYGYTF TRBV25-1 NA NA TRBJ1-2
TGTGCCACCAGCAGAGACAGGAGTGAAGGCTACACCTTC CATSRDRSEGYTF TRBV15 once NA TRBJ1-2
TGTGCCAGCAGCTTAGGACAGGCGGACACCTTC CASSLGQADTF TRBV7-9 NA NA TRBJ1-2
TGTGCCAGCAGCCCCCCAGGGGGCAATGAAAAACTGTTTTTT CASSPPGGNEKLFF TRBV7-6 NA TRBD1 TRBJ1-4
TGTGCCAGCAGTGTACAGGGACTAAACTATGGCTACACCTTC CASSVQGLNYGYTF TRBV2 NA NA TRBJ1-2
TGTGCCAGCAGTGTCCCGGGCACTAGCGGGAGATGGAGGGAGACCCAGTACTTC CASSVPGTSGRWRETQYF TRBV2 NA TRBD2 TRBJ2-5
TGTGCCAGCAGCCTTTTAAGAGGGGACAATCAGCCCCAGCATTTT CASSLLRGDNQPQHF TRBV2 few NA TRBJ1-5
TGTGCCAGCAGTTTATTCATAAACAGGGAGGAGTACTTC CASSLFINREEYF TRBV28 NA NA TRBJ2-7
TGTGCCAGCAGTCCCAGCGGCCCCACAGATACGCAGTATTTT CASSPSGPTDTQYF TRBV28 NA NA TRBJ2-3
TGTGCCAGCAGCCCTCAGGACTGGGGGGAAAAACTGTTTTTT CASSPQDWGEKLFF TRBV6-5 NA NA TRBJ1-4
TGTGCCATCAAGGGGACAGGGGCAAAAGAGACCCAGTACTTC CAIKGTGAKETQYF TRBV10-3 NA TRBD1 TRBJ2-5
TGTGCCTGGAGCGGGGACAGGCTTAGCGGGGAGCAGCCCCAGCATTTT CAWSGDRLSGEQPQHF TRBV30 NA TRBD1 TRBJ1-5
TGTGCCATCAGCCTGTCTAGCGGATCGAACACCGGGGAGCTGTTTTTT CAISLSSGSNTGELFF TRBV10-3 few TRBD2 TRBJ2-2
TGTGCCAGCAGCTCCGAGGAGCTGTTTTTT CASSSEELFF TRBV7-9 NA NA TRBJ2-2
TGTGCCAGCAGCCCATCCGACAGGAGGAACACTGAAGCTTTCTTT CASSPSDRRNTEAFF TRBV11-2 NA NA TRBJ1-1
TGCGCCAGCAGCTTGGCCTTGGCAGGGGGCAATGAGCAGTTCTTC CASSLALAGGNEQFF TRBV5-1 NA TRBD1 TRBJ2-1
TGCGCCAGCAGCCAGGAACAGGGGGACGAAAAACTGTTTTTT CASSQEQGDEKLFF TRBV4-3 NA TRBD1 TRBJ1-4